Given below is one TCR beta chain in context. What it binds is unknown. With a J-beta primer mix and a sample-barcoded 5' primer, a second PCR ran 7 to 11 cycles. MiXCR was run by TCRdb on the 5' RACE reads, yielding one entry per CDR3 protein. Altogether about 800,000 distinct CDR3 sequences are present, nearly 60% being singletons, with the ten largest covering 20% to 25%. This entry is derived from a study of blood T cells in healthy people across ages. For the study at large: Template switching retrieved approximately one barcoded beta molecule for each two T cells.

Whole-study findings and limits: Among long-lived donors, naive CD4+ cells were more numerous and diversity higher than in aged donors. Naive and antigen-experienced cells could not be conclusively compared, given unsorted PBMCs.

Collection of approximately 9.3 milliliters of peripheral blood was performed for each donor. Trimming took off 4 bases at V and 6 bases at J, with 10 bases between the two ends. The CDR3 consists of 12 residues. The V call is TRBV12-3 or TRBV12-4, the J call TRBJ2-7; D is uncertain. Sequenced sample: blood. The sequence derives from a man aged 30 to 39 in good health. Here the CDR3 DNA reads TGTGCCAGCAGTTCTACCGTTGGCGAGCAGTACTTC. It translates to CASSSTVGEQYF.